The 14 T cell receptor beta chains below come from one sample, sequenced in a study of regulatory dendritic cells for organ transplantation. The assay was immunoSEQ multiplex PCR, and TCRdb's table has in-frame clones only and misses some. The sample includes roughly 30,000 clones, approximately 77% of them seen just once. Sequencing was performed on naive CD8+ T cells from blood. Specified subset: CD45RA+ naive T cells. Receptor source: a human donor in good health.

The chain employs TRBV27 and TRBJ1-1, with 7 bases aligning to TRBD1. V lost 8 bases to trimming and J lost 0 bases; unmatched junction nucleotides: 6. The CDR3 is 14 residues long. Germline loops: CDR1 MNHEY, CDR2 SMNVEV (reference sequence). The CDR3 DNA reads TGTGCCAGCTCGCCGGGGACAGTGAACACTGAAGCTTTCTTT. This encodes CASSPGTVNTEAFF.

This clone was seen once. V and J are TRBV6-5 and TRBJ1-2; D gene uncertain. CDR3 length: 12 amino acids. The V gene's germline CDR1 is MNHEY and CDR2 SVGAGI. V shed 5 bases and J shed 8 bases, with 12 bases lying between them. The CDR3 DNA is TGTGCCAGCAGTCTAGACGCGGGGGGCTACACCTTC. The encoded protein is CASSLDAGGYTF.

DNA for the CDR3: TGTGCCAGCAGTCCGACTACAGGGGAAGGGACCGGGGAGCTGTTTTTT. Translated: CASSPTTGEGTGELFF. V usage is TRBV7-9 and J usage is TRBJ2-2; 7 bases are shared with TRBD1. This CDR3 has 16 residues. Germline V gene sequence: CDR1 SEHNR, CDR2 FQNEAQ (reference sequence). With 6 bases clipped from V and 5 bases from J, the junction kept 12 bases outside the gene matches.

The rearrangement uses TRBV6-5 and TRBJ2-7; tentative D call: TRBD2 (5 bases). Germline-derived CDR1 and CDR2 are MNHEY and SVGAGI. The length of the CDR3 is 14 residues. V was cut by 6 bases and J by 1 base, with 13 bases left in between. Written as DNA, the CDR3 is TGTGCCAGCAGCAATCCCGGGGATTCCTACGAGCAGTACTTC. This gives the protein CASSNPGDSYEQYF.

This clone was seen just once. The chain is built from TRBV11-2 and TRBJ2-1, with D unclear. The germline CDR1 and CDR2 sequences are SGHAT and FQNNGV. V shed 2 bases and J shed 8 bases, with 7 bases lying between them. CDR3 length: 12 amino acids. The DNA of the CDR3 is TGTGCCAGCAGCTTAACCGCGGATGAGCAGTTCTTC. Protein sequence: CASSLTADEQFF.

The gene calls are TRBV9 and TRBJ1-2; D perhaps matches TRBD1 (6 bases). Trimming shortened V by 0 bases and J by 4 bases, and 7 bases separated the two germline ends. The germline CDR1 and CDR2 sequences are SGDLS and YYNGEE. The CDR3 covers 13 residues. DNA for the CDR3: TGTGCCAGCAGCGTAGAGACAGGCTATGGCTACACCTTC. Translating it yields CASSVETGYGYTF.

V usage is TRBV29-1 and J usage is TRBJ2-3; possible D gene TRBD2, 7 bases. With 4 bases removed from V and 4 bases from J, the gap between germline ends came to 15 bases. The germline V gene has CDR1 SQVTM and CDR2 ANQGSEA. The CDR3 runs to 14 residues. CDR3 protein: CSVGGGFHPDTQYF. The CDR3 nucleotides are TGCAGCGTTGGGGGGGGCTTCCACCCAGATACGCAGTATTTT.

V and J are TRBV18 and TRBJ2-3, with 8 nucleotides matching TRBD2. From germline, CDR1 is KGHSH and CDR2 LQKENI. After removal of 6 bases from V and 0 bases from J, the junction contained 2 bases not matched to a gene. The CDR3 has 14 residues. The CDR3 bases are TGTGCCAGCTCGACTAGCGAGAGCACAGATACGCAGTATTTT. This sequence encodes CASSTSESTDTQYF. The full variable domain, rest sourced from reference TRBV18 and TRBJ2-3, is NAGVMQNPRHLVRRRGQEARLRCSPMKGHSHVYWYRQLPEEGLKFMVYLQKENIIDESGMPKERFSAEFPKEGPSILRIQQVVRGDSAAYFCASSTSESTDTQYFGPGTRLTVL.

This rearrangement joins TRBV11-2 to TRBJ2-7, with D possibly matching TRBD2 (6 bases). The CDR3 totals 14 residues. The germline V and J ends were trimmed by 7 bases and 2 bases, with 15 bases remaining between them. Germline V lookup: CDR1 SGHAT, CDR2 FQNNGV. The CDR3 reads CASTYLGLAYEQYF. The CDR3 bases are TGTGCCAGCACATACCTGGGACTGGCCTACGAGCAGTACTTC.

This chain links TRBV5-6 with TRBJ1-1, with D possibly being TRBD1 (5 bases). Per germline, CDR1 SGHDT and CDR2 YYEEEE. The CDR3 spans 14 residues. V lost 0 bases to trimming and J lost 4 bases, with 10 bases between them. This CDR3 reads CASSLAGGRTEAFF. The CDR3 DNA sequence: TGTGCCAGCAGCTTGGCCGGGGGTCGCACTGAAGCTTTCTTT.

This clone showed up just once. The rearrangement joins TRBV5-1 to TRBJ1-1; TRBD1 matches at 7 bases. V was clipped by 4 bases and J by 7 bases; unmatched bases: 16. CDR3 size: 16 residues. The germline gives CDR1 SGHRS, CDR2 YFSETQ. The CDR3 spells CASSPVGGGRGGEAFF. In DNA form, the CDR3 reads TGCGCCAGCAGCCCCGTTGGAGGGGGCAGGGGTGGTGAAGCTTTCTTT.

The chain joins TRBV4-1 to TRBJ2-7, with TRBD2 identical over 10 bases. The CDR3 loop spans 15 amino acids. Per germline, CDR1 MGHRA and CDR2 YSYEKL. V shed 3 bases, J shed 5 bases, and the junction held 7 bases outside the gene matches. The CDR3 region has the DNA TGCGCCAGCAGCCAGGAGCCCGGGACTAGCGACGAGCAGTACTTC. It translates to CASSQEPGTSDEQYF.

V and J are TRBV5-1 and TRBJ2-3; 8 positions agree with TRBD1. In germline, CDR1 is SGHRS, CDR2 YFSETQ. J gave up 4 bases and V 4 bases, and 8 bases lay outside the gene matches. This CDR3 is built from 15 residues. The CDR3 here is CASSHGQGAADTQYF. The CDR3 DNA reads TGCGCCAGCAGCCATGGACAGGGTGCGGCAGATACGCAGTATTTT. The whole variable domain, remainder taken from reference TRBV5-1 and TRBJ2-3, is KAGVTQTPRYLIKTRGQQVTLSCSPISGHRSVSWYQQTPGQGLQFLFEYFSETQRNKGNFPGRFSGRQFSNSRSEMNVSTLELGDSALYLCASSHGQGAADTQYFGPGTRLTVL.

This clone was counted only a few times. The chain couples TRBV27 to TRBJ2-7; no definite D call. Looked up from germline, CDR1 is MNHEY and CDR2 is SMNVEV (reference sequence). This CDR3 has 13 residues. V dropped 2 bases and J dropped 2 bases, with 7 bases sitting between them. CDR3 region: CASSLGQPYEQYF. CDR3 sequence (DNA): TGTGCCAGCAGTTTAGGGCAGCCCTACGAGCAGTACTTC.